What follows describes a single T cell receptor beta chain. This specimen comes from a study of CD4 T cells in relation to SARS-CoV-2 and coronaviruses. Here immunoSEQ multiplex PCR was the method, and the copy in TCRdb shows in-frame clones only, minus some. The sample has about 38,000 clones, 88% seen once. The junction had 11 bases not matched to a gene; V was cut back by 0 bases and J by 7 bases. The CDR3 covers 17 residues. CDR1 SGHRS and CDR2 YFSETQ come from the germline V gene. The receptor comes from an adult with COVID-19. Source material: memory CD4+ T cells from PBMCs. J is TRBJ2-1 and V is TRBV5-1; 9 positions agree with TRBD2. CDR3 amino acids: CASSLGSRRGGRNEQFF. In DNA, the CDR3 is TGCGCCAGCAGCTTGGGTTCCCGGCGGGGGGGCCGAAATGAGCAGTTCTTC.